This T cell receptor (beta chain) was identified in a study of response to subunit inactivated influenza vaccine. V was pared by 1 base and J by 0 bases, with 7 bases between. This CDR3 is built from 15 residues. Germline lookup yields CDR1 SGHRS and CDR2 YFSETQ. TCRdb re-derived calls from the RT-PCR reads in MiXCR, one entry per CDR3 protein. The sample includes under 750,000 distinct CDR3 sequences, approximately 12% of them seen just once. Study results and limitations: With each seasonal influenza vaccination, the authors suggested, few new T cells are recruited.

Many counts were recorded for this clonotype. Its antigen is not identified. This chain uses TRBV5-1 with TRBJ2-2; D could derive from TRBD1 or TRBD2 (5 bases each). Sequences were derived from PBMCs from blood, sampled on the day of vaccination. The source of this sequence is a man in his fifties who received an inactivated influenza vaccine. The chain's CDR3 is CASSLLGANTGELFF. For the CDR3, the DNA is TGCGCCAGCAGCTTGCTGGGGGCGAACACCGGGGAGCTGTTTTTT.